Below, one T cell receptor beta chain is given with its context. Per the original methods: From reference gene primer amplification, estimates of nucleated cell counts were derived. Some clones are missing from TCRdb's copy, which holds only in-frame ones; the method was immunoSEQ multiplex PCR. The V and J calls and clone size were taken over from that table, and D and trimming were inferred from the DNA. The repertoire has approximately 120,000 clones, 86% of them found once; the top ten carry roughly 5.4%. This sample is drawn from a study of blood T cell repertoires in COVID-19. This CDR3 region has 13 residues. V was pared by 7 bases and J by 14 bases, with 7 bases of the junction left unmatched. The germline gives CDR1 MNHEY, CDR2 SMNVEV (reference sequence).

This TCR came from a human donor in a cohort sampled during active COVID-19. Sequencing was performed on peripheral blood. The V call is TRBV27, the J call TRBJ2-1; 14 nucleotides align to TRBD2. The CDR3 sequence is CASNPGLAGEEFF. As DNA, the CDR3 is TGTGCCAGCAACCCGGGACTAGCGGGAGAAGAGTTCTTC.